This TCR beta chain is from a study of blood T cell repertoires in COVID-19. Overall study context: Italy, Spain and the United States were the sources of the convalescent and acute COVID-19 samples. T cells, B-cell-depleted T cells, or PBMCs supplied cDNA or gDNA.

Produced via immunoSEQ multiplex PCR; TCRdb's table is partial and in-frame only. Of some 96,000 clones listed, approximately 80% were seen once; the top ten hold approximately 30%. Looked up from germline, CDR1 is SGHKS and CDR2 is YYEKEE (reference sequence). V lost 0 bases and J 4 bases, leaving 9 bases between the germline ends. The CDR3 runs to 14 residues. This TCR was recovered from a man in his 70s with active or convalescent COVID-19. This sequence joins TRBV5-5 and TRBJ2-3; maybe TRBD2 (6 bases). The sequencing sample was made of peripheral blood. Here the CDR3 reads CASSLEWGADTQYF. DNA for the CDR3: TGTGCCAGCAGCTTGGAGTGGGGGGCAGATACGCAGTATTTT.